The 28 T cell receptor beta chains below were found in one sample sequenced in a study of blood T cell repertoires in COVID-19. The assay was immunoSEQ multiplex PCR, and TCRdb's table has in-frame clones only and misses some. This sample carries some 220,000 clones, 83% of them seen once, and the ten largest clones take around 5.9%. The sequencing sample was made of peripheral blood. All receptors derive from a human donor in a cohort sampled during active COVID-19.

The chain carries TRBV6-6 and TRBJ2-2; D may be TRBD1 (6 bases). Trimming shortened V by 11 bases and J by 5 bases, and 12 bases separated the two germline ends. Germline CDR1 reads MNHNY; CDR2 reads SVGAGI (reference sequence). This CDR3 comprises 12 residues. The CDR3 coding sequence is TGTGCCGGTCGGGGACAAACCGGGGAGCTGTTTTTT. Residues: CAGRGQTGELFF.

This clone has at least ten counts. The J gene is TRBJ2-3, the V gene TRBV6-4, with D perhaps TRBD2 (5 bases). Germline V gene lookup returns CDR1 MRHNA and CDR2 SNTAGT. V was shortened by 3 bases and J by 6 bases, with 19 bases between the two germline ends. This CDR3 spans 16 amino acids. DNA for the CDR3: TGTGCCAGCAGTGAAACGGGAAGCAGTGCCACGGATACGCAGTATTTT. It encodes CASSETGSSATDTQYF.

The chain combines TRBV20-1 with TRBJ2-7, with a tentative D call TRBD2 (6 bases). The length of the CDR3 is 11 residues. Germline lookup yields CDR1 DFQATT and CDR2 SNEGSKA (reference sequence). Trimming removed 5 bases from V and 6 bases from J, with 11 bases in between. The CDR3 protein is CSAGRTIEQYF. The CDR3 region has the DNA TGCAGTGCTGGCCGGACTATCGAGCAGTACTTC.

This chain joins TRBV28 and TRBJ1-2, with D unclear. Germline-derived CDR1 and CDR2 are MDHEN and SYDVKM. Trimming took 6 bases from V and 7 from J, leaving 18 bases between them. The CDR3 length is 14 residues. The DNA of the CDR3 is TGTGCCAGCAGCCTCGACCGTGGTGGACTTGGCTACACCTTC. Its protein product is CASSLDRGGLGYTF.

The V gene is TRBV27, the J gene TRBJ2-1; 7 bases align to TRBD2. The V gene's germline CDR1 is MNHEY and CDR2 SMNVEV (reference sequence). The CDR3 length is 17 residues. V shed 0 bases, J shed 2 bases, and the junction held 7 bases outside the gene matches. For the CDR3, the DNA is TGTGCCAGCAGTTTATCGAATACGCTAGCGGCCTACAATGAGCAGTTCTTC. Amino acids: CASSLSNTLAAYNEQFF.

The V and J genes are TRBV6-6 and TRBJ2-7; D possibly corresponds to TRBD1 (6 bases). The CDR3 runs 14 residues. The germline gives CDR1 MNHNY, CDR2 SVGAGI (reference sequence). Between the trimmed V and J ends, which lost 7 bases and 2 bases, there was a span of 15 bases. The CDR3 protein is CASKFGRTAYEQYF. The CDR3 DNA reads TGTGCCAGCAAGTTCGGCAGGACAGCCTACGAGCAGTACTTC.

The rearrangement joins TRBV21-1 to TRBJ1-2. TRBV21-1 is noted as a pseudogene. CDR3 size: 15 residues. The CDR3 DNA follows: TGTGCCAGGGCCGAAGGCGGTGACCCTAACTATGGCTACACCTTC. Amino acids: CARAEGGDPNYGYTF.

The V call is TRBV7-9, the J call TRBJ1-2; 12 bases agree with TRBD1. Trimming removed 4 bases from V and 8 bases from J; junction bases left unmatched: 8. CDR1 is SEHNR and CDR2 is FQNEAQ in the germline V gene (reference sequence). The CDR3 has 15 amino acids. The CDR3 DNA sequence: TGTGCCAGCAGCTCCCTCGGGACAGGGGGCCAGGGCTACACCTTC. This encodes CASSSLGTGGQGYTF.

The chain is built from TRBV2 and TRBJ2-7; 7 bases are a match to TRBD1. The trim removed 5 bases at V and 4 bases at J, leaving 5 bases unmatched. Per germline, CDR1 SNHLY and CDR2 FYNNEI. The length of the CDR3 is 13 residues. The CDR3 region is CASSRDREYEQYF. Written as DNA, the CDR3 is TGTGCCAGCAGTCGGGACAGAGAGTACGAGCAGTACTTC.

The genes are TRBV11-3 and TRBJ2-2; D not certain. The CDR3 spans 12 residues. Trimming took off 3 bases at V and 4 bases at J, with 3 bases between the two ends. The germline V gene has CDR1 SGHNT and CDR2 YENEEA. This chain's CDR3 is CASSFSTGELFF. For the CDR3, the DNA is TGTGCCAGCAGCTTCAGCACCGGGGAGCTGTTTTTT.

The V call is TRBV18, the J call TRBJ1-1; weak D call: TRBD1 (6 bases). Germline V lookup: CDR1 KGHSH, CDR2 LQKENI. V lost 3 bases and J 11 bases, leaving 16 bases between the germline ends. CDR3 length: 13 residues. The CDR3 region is CASSPETKRGAFF. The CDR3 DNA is TGTGCCAGCTCACCGGAGACCAAGAGGGGGGCTTTCTTT.

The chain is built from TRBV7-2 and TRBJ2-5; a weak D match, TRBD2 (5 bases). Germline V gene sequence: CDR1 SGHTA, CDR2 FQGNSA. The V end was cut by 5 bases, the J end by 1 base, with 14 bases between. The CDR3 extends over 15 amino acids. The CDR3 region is CASSTRLGLQETQYF. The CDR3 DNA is TGTGCCAGCAGCACCCGCCTAGGACTCCAAGAGACCCAGTACTTC.

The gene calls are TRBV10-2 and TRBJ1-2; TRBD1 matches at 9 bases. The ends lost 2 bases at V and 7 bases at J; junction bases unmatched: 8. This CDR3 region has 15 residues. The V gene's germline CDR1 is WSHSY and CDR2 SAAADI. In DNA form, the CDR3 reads TGCGCCAGCAGTGAGGGGGTAGGGACAGGGTTTGGCTACACCTTC. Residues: CASSEGVGTGFGYTF.

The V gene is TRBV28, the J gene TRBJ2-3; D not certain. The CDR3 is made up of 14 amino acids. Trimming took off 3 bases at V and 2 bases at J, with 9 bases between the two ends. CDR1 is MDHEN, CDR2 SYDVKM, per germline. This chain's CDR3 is CASSLRLFTDTQYF. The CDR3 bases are TGTGCCAGCAGTTTGAGACTGTTCACAGATACGCAGTATTTT.

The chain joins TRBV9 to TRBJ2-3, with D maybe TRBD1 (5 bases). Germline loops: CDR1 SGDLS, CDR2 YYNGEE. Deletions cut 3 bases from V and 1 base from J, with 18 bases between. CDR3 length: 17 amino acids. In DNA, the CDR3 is TGTGCCAGCAGCGCCACCCTTCTAGGCAGGGGCACAGATACGCAGTATTTT. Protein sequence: CASSATLLGRGTDTQYF.

CDR3 residues: CASSRDNRHQPQHF. The CDR3 DNA reads as TGTGCCAGCAGTCGGGACAATCGGCATCAGCCCCAGCATTTT. V usage is TRBV6-5 and J usage is TRBJ1-5, with D perhaps matching TRBD1 (6 bases). Per the germline V gene, CDR1 is MNHEY and CDR2 is SVGAGI. The CDR3 runs to 14 residues. The V gene lost 5 bases and the J gene lost 5 bases, with 13 bases spanning the gap.

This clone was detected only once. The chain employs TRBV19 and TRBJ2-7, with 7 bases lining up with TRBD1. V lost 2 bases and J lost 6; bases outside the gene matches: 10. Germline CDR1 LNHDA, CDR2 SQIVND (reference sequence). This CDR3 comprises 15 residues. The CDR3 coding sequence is TGTGCCAGTAGTATAATGTCAGGGGGTATGAGCGAGCAGTACTTC. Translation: CASSIMSGGMSEQYF.

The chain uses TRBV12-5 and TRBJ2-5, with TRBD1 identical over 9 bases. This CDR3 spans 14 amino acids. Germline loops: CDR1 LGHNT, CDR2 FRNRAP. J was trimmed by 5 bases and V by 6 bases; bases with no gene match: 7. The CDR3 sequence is CASGPTGTGETQYF. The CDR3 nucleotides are TGTGCTAGTGGCCCCACCGGGACAGGGGAGACCCAGTACTTC.

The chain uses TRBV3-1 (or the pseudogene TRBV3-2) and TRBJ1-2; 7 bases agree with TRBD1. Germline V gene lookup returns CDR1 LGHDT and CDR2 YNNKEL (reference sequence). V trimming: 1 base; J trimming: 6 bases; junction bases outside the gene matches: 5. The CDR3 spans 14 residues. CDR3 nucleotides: TGTGCCAGCAGCCAAGCGACAGGGACCCATGGCTACACCTTC. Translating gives CASSQATGTHGYTF.

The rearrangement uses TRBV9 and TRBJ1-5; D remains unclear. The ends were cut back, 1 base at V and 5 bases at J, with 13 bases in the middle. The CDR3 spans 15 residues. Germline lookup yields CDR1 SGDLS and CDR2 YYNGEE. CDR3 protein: CASSVTGGEDQPQHF. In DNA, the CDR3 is TGTGCCAGCAGCGTAACGGGAGGAGAGGATCAGCCCCAGCATTTT.

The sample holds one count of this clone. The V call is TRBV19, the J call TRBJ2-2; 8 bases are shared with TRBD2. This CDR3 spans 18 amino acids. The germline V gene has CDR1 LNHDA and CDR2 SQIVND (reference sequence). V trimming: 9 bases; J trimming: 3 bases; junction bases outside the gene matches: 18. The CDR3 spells CASRVGILAGIDTGELFF. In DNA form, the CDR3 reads TGTGCCAGCCGCGTGGGGATCCTAGCGGGTATCGACACCGGGGAGCTGTTTTTT.

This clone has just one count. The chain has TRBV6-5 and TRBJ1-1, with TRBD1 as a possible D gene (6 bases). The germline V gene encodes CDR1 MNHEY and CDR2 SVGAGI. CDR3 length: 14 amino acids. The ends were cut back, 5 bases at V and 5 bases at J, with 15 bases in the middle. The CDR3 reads CASSPGQPRTEAFF. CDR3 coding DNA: TGTGCCAGCAGTCCTGGACAGCCGCGTACTGAAGCTTTCTTT.

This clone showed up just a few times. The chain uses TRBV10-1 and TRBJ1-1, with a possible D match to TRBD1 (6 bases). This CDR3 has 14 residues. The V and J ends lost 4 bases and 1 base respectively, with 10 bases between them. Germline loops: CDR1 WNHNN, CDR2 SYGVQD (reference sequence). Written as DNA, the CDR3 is TGCGCCAGCAGTGGTCAGGGGACGAACACTGAAGCTTTCTTT. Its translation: CASSGQGTNTEAFF.

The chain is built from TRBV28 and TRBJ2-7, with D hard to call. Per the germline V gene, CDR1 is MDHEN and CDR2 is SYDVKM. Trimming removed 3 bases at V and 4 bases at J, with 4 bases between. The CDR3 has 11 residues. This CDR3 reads CASSFRYEQYF. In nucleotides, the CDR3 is TGTGCCAGCAGTTTCAGATACGAGCAGTACTTC. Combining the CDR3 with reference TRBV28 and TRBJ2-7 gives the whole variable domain DVKVTQSSRYLVKRTGEKVFLECVQDMDHENMFWYRQDPGLGLRLIYFSYDVKMKEKGDIPEGYSVSREKKERFSLILESASTNQTSMYLCASSFRYEQYFGPGTRLTVT.

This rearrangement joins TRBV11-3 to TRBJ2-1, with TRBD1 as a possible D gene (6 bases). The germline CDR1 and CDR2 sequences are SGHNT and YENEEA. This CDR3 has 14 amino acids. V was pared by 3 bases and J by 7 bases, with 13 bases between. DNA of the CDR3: TGTGCCAGCAGCTTCAGGGGAGCTGCTAATGAGCAGTTCTTC. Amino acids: CASSFRGAANEQFF.

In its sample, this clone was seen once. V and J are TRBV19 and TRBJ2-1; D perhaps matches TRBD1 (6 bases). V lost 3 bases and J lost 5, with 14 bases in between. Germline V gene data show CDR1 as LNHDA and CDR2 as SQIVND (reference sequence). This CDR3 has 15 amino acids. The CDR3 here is CASSMEGGAHNEQFF. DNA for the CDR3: TGTGCCAGTAGTATGGAAGGGGGAGCTCACAATGAGCAGTTCTTC.

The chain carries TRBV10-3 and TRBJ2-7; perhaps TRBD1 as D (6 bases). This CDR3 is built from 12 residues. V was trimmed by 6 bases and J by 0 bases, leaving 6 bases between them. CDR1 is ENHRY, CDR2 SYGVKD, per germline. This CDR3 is CAIRDSSYEQYF. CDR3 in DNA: TGTGCCATCAGGGACAGCTCCTACGAGCAGTACTTC.

CDR3 sequence (DNA): TGTGCCAGCAGCCCGGACAGGGGACCGGGGTTCTTC. It specifies CASSPDRGPGFF. The chain links TRBV4-2 to TRBJ2-1, with 9 bases identical to TRBD1. Germline V CDR1 and CDR2: LGHNA, YNFKEQ. Germline trimming cut 4 bases from V and 15 bases from J; bases unmatched to any gene: 7. The CDR3 covers 12 residues.